These T cell receptor beta chains were read from a single sample in a study of cytomegalovirus exposure and HLA in healthy donors. The repertoire was sequenced with immunoSEQ multiplex PCR; TCRdb's copy has only in-frame clones and lacks some. This table holds about 140,000 clones, around 57% found once. The source material was PBMCs. The source of these receptors is a male donor in good health and CMV-seronegative. Both conserved end residues are part of each CDR3. A D gene is named only where the DNA matches it firmly. Only some rows state a clone size, as once, few, many or a class for expanded clones.

j_gene: TRBJ2-7
abundance: .
v_gene: TRBV6-4
d_gene: .
len: 15
CDR3nt: TGTGCCAGCATTAGGACTGCCCACCGCTCCTACGAGCAGTACTTC
CDR3aa: CASIRTAHRSYEQYF

j_gene: TRBJ2-2
abundance: .
v_gene: TRBV25-1
d_gene: .
len: 16
CDR3nt: TGTGCCAGCAGTGAATTCGGGGGAGCGAACACCGGGGAGCTGTTTTTT
CDR3aa: CASSEFGGANTGELFF

j_gene: TRBJ1-4
abundance: .
v_gene: TRBV7-2
d_gene: .
len: 12
CDR3nt: TGTGCCAGCAGCTTCAGGGGAGAAAAACTGTTTTTT
CDR3aa: CASSFRGEKLFF

j_gene: TRBJ1-1
abundance: .
v_gene: TRBV28
d_gene: TRBD1
len: 15
CDR3nt: TGTGCCAGCAGGTACAGGGGCCAAATGAACACTGAAGCTTTCTTT
CDR3aa: CASRYRGQMNTEAFF

j_gene: TRBJ2-7
abundance: few
v_gene: TRBV2
d_gene: TRBD1
len: 14
CDR3nt: TGTGCCAGCACCAGGGACAGGGTTGACTACGAGCAGTACTTC
CDR3aa: CASTRDRVDYEQYF

j_gene: TRBJ2-1
abundance: .
v_gene: TRBV7-9
d_gene: TRBD1
len: 16
CDR3nt: TGTGCCAGCAGCTTTGAGGACAGGGCCCCTAACAATGAGCAGTTCTTC
CDR3aa: CASSFEDRAPNNEQFF

j_gene: TRBJ2-7
abundance: .
v_gene: TRBV7-2
d_gene: TRBD2
len: 18
CDR3nt: TGTGCCAGCAGCGAAGAGGGTAGCGGGGGCCCTAGCTCCTACGAGCAGTACTTC
CDR3aa: CASSEEGSGGPSSYEQYF

j_gene: TRBJ2-7
abundance: .
v_gene: TRBV27
d_gene: TRBD1
len: 15
CDR3nt: TGTGCCAGCAGTTCGAACAGGGGAGAGGACTGGAAGCAGTACTTC
CDR3aa: CASSSNRGEDWKQYF

j_gene: TRBJ2-3
abundance: .
v_gene: TRBV7-3
d_gene: .
len: 14
CDR3nt: TGTGCCAGCAGCCCCTTCGCGGGGTCAGATACGCAGTATTTT
CDR3aa: CASSPFAGSDTQYF

j_gene: TRBJ2-7
abundance: .
v_gene: TRBV5-6
d_gene: .
len: 16
CDR3nt: TGTGCCAGCAGCGCGGCGCCGGGTATCTCGTTCTACGAGCAGTACTTC
CDR3aa: CASSAAPGISFYEQYF